This entry features one TCR beta chain sequence. The germline CDR1 and CDR2 sequences are SNHLY and FYNNEI. The CDR3 is 13 residues long. Trimming shortened V by 6 bases and J by 1 base, and 9 bases separated the two germline ends. During active infection, Seattle patients enrolled and were then monitored through disease. This sample is drawn from a study of blood T cell repertoires in COVID-19. Study overall: T cells, B-cell-depleted T cells, or PBMCs provided the cDNA or gDNA that served as material.

Per the study methods: Amplification from reference gene primers served as the basis for estimated nucleated cell counts. Profiled with immunoSEQ multiplex PCR; TCRdb holds only in-frame clones, not every one. The DNA gave D and trimming, while V, J and clone size come from that table. Here the sample spans over 450,000 clones, about 88% being singletons. Sequenced input: peripheral blood. The receptor's source is a young man with COVID-19, enrolled during active disease. The chain has TRBV2 and TRBJ1-1; D is unclear. This CDR3 is CASREHRNTEAFF. The CDR3 bases are TGTGCCAGCAGGGAACACAGGAACACTGAAGCTTTCTTT. Complete variable domain (other parts from reference TRBV2 and TRBJ1-1): EPEVTQTPSHQVTQMGQEVILRCVPISNHLYFYWYRQILGQKVEFLVSFYNNEISEKSEIFDDQFSVERPDGSNFTLKIRSTKLEDSAMYFCASREHRNTEAFFGQGTRLTVV.